Here is one T cell receptor beta chain with its context. Antigen unknown. The donors were in the 120-subject validation cohort, distinct from the approximately 700-subject first cohort. This sample was taken from a study of cytomegalovirus exposure and HLA in healthy donors. Study as a whole: The 120 or so validation repertoires matched the approximately 700 first-cohort repertoires in platform, a later analysis reported.

Regarding the study as a whole: Both high specificity and high sensitivity reportedly marked the classifier's diagnosis of cytomegalovirus status. Rarity characterized most TCR sequences, yet some public TCRs appeared in many donors.

V was cut by 5 bases and J by 4 bases, with 9 bases left in between. The CDR3 covers 12 residues. The germline V gene encodes CDR1 SQVTM and CDR2 ANQGSEA. Sequenced by immunoSEQ multiplex PCR; TCRdb stores in-frame clones only, minus some. The sample lists roughly 330,000 clones; around 90% were seen once. The gene calls are TRBV29-1 and TRBJ2-1, with a weak D call TRBD1 (6 bases). The source of this sequence is a woman in her 30s in good health and CMV-seropositive. The sequenced material came from PBMCs. CDR3 in amino acids: CSVSTGYNEQFF. Here the CDR3 DNA reads TGCAGCGTTAGCACAGGGTACAATGAGCAGTTCTTC.